The rows below give T cell receptor beta chains drawn from one sample of a study of blood T cell repertoires in COVID-19. Using immunoSEQ multiplex PCR, the repertoire was profiled, and TCRdb retains in-frame clones only, with some absent. The sample has some 80,000 clones, roughly 73% seen once; the top ten hold about 9.9%. Sample: peripheral blood. The receptors originated from a human donor in a cohort sampled during active COVID-19. The CDR3 runs from the conserved cysteine through the conserved F or W. D genes are given only for firm matches. Expanded clones get a size class; other rows say once, few or many, or leave the size out.

v_call,clone_size,d_call,j_call,cdr3_length,cdr3_nt,cdr3_aa
TRBV7-2,NA,TRBD1,TRBJ1-2,14,TGTGCCAGCAGCTTAGGGCCAGGGGGCTATGGCTACACCTTC,CASSLGPGGYGYTF
TRBV27,NA,NA,TRBJ2-7,14,TGTGCCAGCAGTTCCTACAGGGAACCCTACGAGCAGTACTTC,CASSSYREPYEQYF
TRBV18,once,NA,TRBJ1-2,16,TGTGCCAGCTCACCGCAGACAGAAATCACTAACTATGGCTACACCTTC,CASSPQTEITNYGYTF
TRBV7-2,NA,TRBD1,TRBJ1-1,14,TGTGCCAGCAGCTTTGTTCAGGGGGACACTGAAGCTTTCTTT,CASSFVQGDTEAFF
TRBV28,NA,NA,TRBJ1-1,12,TGTGCCAGCAGTTTATTGAGGACTGAAGCTTTCTTT,CASSLLRTEAFF
TRBV19,NA,NA,TRBJ1-4,13,TGTGCCAGCGGACCCGGGACACCCGAAAAACTGTTTTTT,CASGPGTPEKLFF
TRBV18,few,NA,TRBJ1-1,13,TGTGCCAGCTCACCTAACAGGGAGAGTGAAGCTTTCTTT,CASSPNRESEAFF
TRBV18,NA,NA,TRBJ2-7,14,TGTGCCAGCTCACCATCTATTTCGGGGTCCGAGCAGTACTTC,CASSPSISGSEQYF
TRBV2,NA,NA,TRBJ1-5,13,TGTGCCAGCGCGGAGGAGAACAATCAGCCCCAGCATTTT,CASAEENNQPQHF
TRBV7-2,NA,NA,TRBJ2-5,15,TGTGCCAGCAGCTTAGTCGGTACGGGACAAGAGACCCAGTACTTC,CASSLVGTGQETQYF
TRBV5-1,NA,NA,TRBJ1-5,13,TGCGCCAGCAGTGAGGGTTTCAATCAGCCCCAGCATTTT,CASSEGFNQPQHF
TRBV18,NA,NA,TRBJ1-2,13,TGTGCCAGCTCACCGTGGGACACTACTGGCTACACCTTC,CASSPWDTTGYTF
TRBV6-5,NA,NA,TRBJ2-2,12,TGTGCCGGGGGGGCATACACCGGGGAGCTGTTTTTT,CAGGAYTGELFF
TRBV20-1,NA,NA,TRBJ2-5,11,TGCAGTGCCAATGGACAGACGACCCAGTACTTC,CSANGQTTQYF
TRBV27,NA,TRBD1,TRBJ2-1,13,TGTGCCAGCAGGGGGACAGGGGGGAATGAGCAGTTCTTC,CASRGTGGNEQFF
TRBV20-1,NA,TRBD1,TRBJ1-5,16,TGCAGTGCTAGTTCAGGGGGGTGGGATAGCAATCAGCCCCAGCATTTT,CSASSGGWDSNQPQHF
TRBV7-4,few,NA,TRBJ1-5,13,TGTGCCAGCAGAGGGGCTTTAGATCAGCCCCAGCATTTT,CASRGALDQPQHF
TRBV5-4,NA,TRBD2,TRBJ2-7,16,TGTGCCAGCAGGTGGTCGACTAGCGGGGGGGCGGGCGAGCAGTACTTC,CASRWSTSGGAGEQYF
TRBV7-9,NA,NA,TRBJ2-5,14,TGTGCCAGCAGCTTAGCGGGAAGCGAGGGGACCCAGTACTTC,CASSLAGSEGTQYF
TRBV5-1,NA,NA,TRBJ2-2,17,TGCGCCAGCAGCTTGGGGTCAAGCGGATCATACACCGGGGAGCTGTTTTTT,CASSLGSSGSYTGELFF
TRBV27,NA,NA,TRBJ2-7,14,TGTGCCAGCAGAAAATTCGGGGAAAGGGACGAGCAGTACTTC,CASRKFGERDEQYF
TRBV19,NA,NA,TRBJ1-3,13,TGTGCCAGTAGTATAATTCGCGGGGACACCATATATTTT,CASSIIRGDTIYF
TRBV7-9,NA,TRBD1,TRBJ2-5,14,TGTGCCAGCACAAAGACAGGGGGCAAAGAGACCCAGTACTTC,CASTKTGGKETQYF
TRBV5-1,once,NA,TRBJ1-2,13,TGCGCCAGCAGCTTGCCCTCTAACTATGGCTACACCTTC,CASSLPSNYGYTF
TRBV30,NA,NA,TRBJ1-1,14,TGTGCCCAATACCCGGGGGAGTGGAGCACTGAAGCTTTCTTT,CAQYPGEWSTEAFF
TRBV2,few,NA,TRBJ1-3,15,TGTGCCAGCAGTGAAAGCGGGGCCGGTGGAAACACCATATATTTT,CASSESGAGGNTIYF
TRBV11-2,NA,TRBD1,TRBJ1-1,13,TGTGCCAGCAGCCGGACAGGGTACACTGAAGCTTTCTTT,CASSRTGYTEAFF
TRBV5-4,NA,NA,TRBJ1-2,16,TGTGCCAGCAGAAGGGGACTACCCGACCCCGACTATGGCTACACCTTC,CASRRGLPDPDYGYTF
TRBV3-1/TRBV3-2,NA,TRBD1,TRBJ2-6,16,TGTGCCAGCAGTAACAGGGGAAGCTCTGGGGCCAACGTCCTGACTTTC,CASSNRGSSGANVLTF
TRBV19,NA,TRBD1,TRBJ2-7,14,TGTGCCAGTAGCGGGACAGGGGACCTCTACGAGCAGTACTTC,CASSGTGDLYEQYF
TRBV7-8,NA,TRBD1,TRBJ1-5,18,TGTGCCAGCAGTCCGAGGGACAGGGGGCTGGGAAGCAATCAGCCCCAGCATTTT,CASSPRDRGLGSNQPQHF
TRBV4-3,NA,NA,TRBJ2-5,16,TGCGCCAGCAGCCACGGGACCCTGGGACTGCAAGAGACCCAGTACTTC,CASSHGTLGLQETQYF
TRBV3-1/TRBV3-2,NA,NA,TRBJ1-5,14,TGTGCCAGCAGTTTGGGGCCCAGGGGTCAGCCCCAGCATTTT,CASSLGPRGQPQHF
TRBV19,NA,NA,TRBJ1-5,13,TGTGCCAGTAGTATTTATGAGGGCCAGCCCCAGCATTTT,CASSIYEGQPQHF
TRBV7-8,few,NA,TRBJ1-2,15,TGTGCCAGCAGCTTAGCGGGGGGGGGCGCTTTTGGCTACACCTTC,CASSLAGGGAFGYTF
TRBV5-6,once,NA,TRBJ1-4,18,TGTGCCAGCAGCTTGGCTTCCTTTTACGGGGCAACTAATGAAAAACTGTTTTTT,CASSLASFYGATNEKLFF
TRBV20-1,NA,NA,TRBJ1-1,11,TGCAGGTGTAACAGGAACACTGAAGCTTTCTTT,CRCNRNTEAFF
TRBV4-1,NA,NA,TRBJ2-2,15,TGCGCCAGCAGCCAAGTTTTAGTAAACACCGGGGAGCTGTTTTTT,CASSQVLVNTGELFF
TRBV5-1,NA,TRBD2,TRBJ2-3,17,TGCGCCAGCAGCTTGGAGGTGCGGGGGTCATACACAGATACGCAGTATTTT,CASSLEVRGSYTDTQYF
TRBV28,NA,NA,TRBJ1-1,14,TGTGCCAGCAGTGAACCCAGGGGCAGGACTGAAGCTTTCTTT,CASSEPRGRTEAFF
TRBV5-4,NA,TRBD1,TRBJ2-7,12,TGTGCCAGCAGCGGGACAGGGGACGAGCAGTACTTC,CASSGTGDEQYF
TRBV9,NA,NA,TRBJ2-7,15,TGTGCCAGCAGCCCCGGAGGGTCTAGCTCCTACGAGCAGTACTTC,CASSPGGSSSYEQYF
TRBV15,NA,TRBD1,TRBJ1-2,16,TGTGCCACCAGCAGAGATCTAGGGGGCGGTGGGGATGGCTACACCTTC,CATSRDLGGGGDGYTF
TRBV6-2/TRBV6-3,NA,NA,TRBJ1-2,15,TGTGCCAGCAGTTACCCTGGGACACCAGGGTATGGCTACACCTTC,CASSYPGTPGYGYTF
TRBV6-8,NA,TRBD2,TRBJ2-5,16,TGTGCCAGCAGTTACGGGGCGGGGGGGTACCAAGAGACCCAGTACTTC,CASSYGAGGYQETQYF
TRBV25-1,NA,NA,TRBJ1-4,15,TGTGCCAGCAGTGAATCCTTTAGAACTAATGAAAAACTGTTTTTT,CASSESFRTNEKLFF
TRBV4-3,once,TRBD2,TRBJ2-1,16,TGCGCCAGCAGCCAAGATCCAACGGGGGGGTACAATGAGCAGTTCTTC,CASSQDPTGGYNEQFF